The present T cell receptor beta chain was sequenced within a study of T cells in Graves' hyperthyroidism and ophthalmopathy. Study at large: Staff took peripheral blood when the initial diagnosis was made, before any treatment began. The study, taken as a whole, reports: It was a median approximately 6.9 months before onset that the model predicted ophthalmopathy.

Trimming removed 1 base from V and 1 base from J, with 10 bases in between. The CDR3 sequence is 14 residues long. Per the germline V gene, CDR1 is DFQATT and CDR2 is SNEGSKA (reference sequence). This clonotype was counted ten times or more. Its target is not known. Drawn at first hyperthyroidism diagnosis, the blood sample preceded any ophthalmopathy symptoms. The source material, RNA transcripts, was used to amplify TCR beta CDR3 regions. The TCR CDR3 was amplified in a first-round RT-PCR using the HTBI primer set. TCRdb itself ran the multiplex PCR reads through MiXCR, one entry per CDR3 protein. This sample carries around 300,000 distinct CDR3 sequences, less than 30% of them seen once, and the ten largest clones take about 30%.

The sample was blood. The genes are TRBV20-1 and TRBJ1-1; D call uncertain. The origin of this receptor is a man between 40 and 49 years old with Graves' hyperthyroidism that later progressed to Graves' ophthalmopathy. The CDR3 DNA is TGCAGTGCTAGAGGGCGGGGAGGGAACACTGAAGCTTTCTTT. It encodes CSARGRGGNTEAFF.